A selection of T cell receptor beta chains follows, all from one sample in a study of blood T cell repertoires in COVID-19. Clones were read by immunoSEQ multiplex PCR, and TCRdb kept only the in-frame ones, dropping some. The table shows more than 85,000 clones, with 60% to 80% occurring only once. Sequencing was performed on peripheral blood. These receptors were obtained from a woman aged 45-65 years with acute or convalescent COVID-19. Both conserved end residues are trimmed from each CDR3. A D gene is named only where the DNA matches it firmly. Rows may omit the clone size; those that give it use once, few, many or a size class.

clone_size,j_call,v_call,d_call,cdr3_aa
.,TRBJ2-2,TRBV4-1,.,ASSQQGTLAGELF
many,TRBJ2-2,TRBV27,TRBD2,ASPIGGCLEANTGELF
.,TRBJ1-4,TRBV29-1,.,SVLSSAGQASEKLF
.,TRBJ2-5,TRBV7-9,TRBD1,ASSSRGQETQY
.,TRBJ1-1,TRBV6-6,.,ASSFGGNTEAF
.,TRBJ2-3,TRBV3-1/TRBV3-2,.,ASSRGGVSTDTQY
.,TRBJ1-1,TRBV5-5,.,ASSLAELRNTEAF
.,TRBJ1-2,TRBV30,.,AWSVGQGRNYGYT
.,TRBJ1-2,TRBV10-3,TRBD1,AISLGQGDFGYT
.,TRBJ1-6,TRBV20-1,.,SASGGVGSPLH
.,TRBJ2-1,TRBV27,.,ASSKLNEQF
.,TRBJ2-1,TRBV7-9,TRBD2,ASSLGGGLSEQF
.,TRBJ2-7,TRBV13,.,ASSLRRGTGVEQY
.,TRBJ1-6,TRBV4-3,TRBD1,ASSQEDRDRGAPLH
once,TRBJ1-1,TRBV5-4,.,ASSRPEIGGTEAF
few,TRBJ2-7,TRBV10-3,.,AVGIRDKNYEQY
.,TRBJ1-2,TRBV19,.,ATTDRPTSGGYT
.,TRBJ2-1,TRBV5-5,TRBD1,ASSGTGGSYNEQF
.,TRBJ1-6,TRBV15,.,ATSRDLQTNSPLH
.,TRBJ1-4,TRBV27,.,ASSLSRATNEKLF
once,TRBJ1-1,TRBV6-5,.,ASRKGGTKNTEAF
.,TRBJ1-5,TRBV4-2,TRBD1,ASSQEDRDGQPQH
.,TRBJ2-7,TRBV28,.,ASSLGTPYEQY
few,TRBJ1-3,TRBV30,.,ACPGHSSGNTIY
.,TRBJ1-4,TRBV18,.,ASSPGSFNEKLF
few,TRBJ1-2,TRBV28,TRBD1,ASSIRTGLGDGYT
.,TRBJ2-1,TRBV6-6,TRBD1,ASWDRGQPEQF